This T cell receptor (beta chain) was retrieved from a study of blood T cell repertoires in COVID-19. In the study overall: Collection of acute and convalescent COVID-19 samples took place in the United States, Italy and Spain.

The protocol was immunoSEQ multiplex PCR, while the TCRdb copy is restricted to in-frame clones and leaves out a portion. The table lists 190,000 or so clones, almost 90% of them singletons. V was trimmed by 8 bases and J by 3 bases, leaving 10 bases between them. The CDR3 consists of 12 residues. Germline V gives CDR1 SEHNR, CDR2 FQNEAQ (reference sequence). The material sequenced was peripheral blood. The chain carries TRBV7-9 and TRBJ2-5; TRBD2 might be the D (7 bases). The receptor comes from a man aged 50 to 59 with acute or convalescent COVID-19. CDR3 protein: CASGGAEETQYF. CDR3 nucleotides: TGTGCCAGCGGGGGGGCCGAAGAGACCCAGTACTTC.